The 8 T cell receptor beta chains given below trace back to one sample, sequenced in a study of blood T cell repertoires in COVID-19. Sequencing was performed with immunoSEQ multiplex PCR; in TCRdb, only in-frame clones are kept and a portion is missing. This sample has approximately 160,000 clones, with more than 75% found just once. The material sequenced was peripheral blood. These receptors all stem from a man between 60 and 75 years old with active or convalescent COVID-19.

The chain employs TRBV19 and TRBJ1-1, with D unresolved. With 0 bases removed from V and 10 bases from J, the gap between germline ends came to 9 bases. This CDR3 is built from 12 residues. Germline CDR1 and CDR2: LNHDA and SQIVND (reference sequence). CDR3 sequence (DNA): TGTGCCAGTAGTATAGACGGTTTTGTAGCTTTCTTT. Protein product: CASSIDGFVAFF.

The CDR3 is CASSGGAYNEQFF. The CDR3 bases are TGTGCCAGCAGCGGGGGCGCCTACAATGAGCAGTTCTTC. The chain recombines TRBV11-2 with TRBJ2-1; TRBD1 might be the D (6 bases). V shed 5 bases and J shed 2 bases, with 7 bases lying between them. The CDR3 is 13 residues long. Germline V gene lookup returns CDR1 SGHAT and CDR2 FQNNGV.

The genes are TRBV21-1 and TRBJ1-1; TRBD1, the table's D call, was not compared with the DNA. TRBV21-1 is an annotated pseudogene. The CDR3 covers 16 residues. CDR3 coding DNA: TGTGCCAGCAGCAAAATGTCGGGACAGGGGACCACTGAAGCTTTCTTT. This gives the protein CASSKMSGQGTTEAFF.

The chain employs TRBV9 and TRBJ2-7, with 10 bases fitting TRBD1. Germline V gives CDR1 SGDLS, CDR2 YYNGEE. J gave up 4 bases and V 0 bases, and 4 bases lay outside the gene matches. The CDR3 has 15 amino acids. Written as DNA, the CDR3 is TGTGCCAGCAGCGTAGGGGACAGGGGCCGGTACGAGCAGTACTTC. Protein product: CASSVGDRGRYEQYF.

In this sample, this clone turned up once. DNA for the CDR3: TGTGCCAGTAGTATCGAACGTCAGGGTAGCAATCAGCCCCAGCATTTT. It encodes CASSIERQGSNQPQHF. V gene TRBV19 combines with J gene TRBJ1-5, with D perhaps TRBD1 (5 bases). Trimming cost V 3 bases and J 0 bases, with 12 bases left between them. The CDR3 covers 16 residues. CDR1 is LNHDA and CDR2 is SQIVND in the germline V gene (reference sequence).

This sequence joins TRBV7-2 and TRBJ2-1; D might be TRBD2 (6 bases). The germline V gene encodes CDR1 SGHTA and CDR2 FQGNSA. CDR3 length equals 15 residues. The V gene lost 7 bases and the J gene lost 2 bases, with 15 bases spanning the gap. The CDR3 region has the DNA TGTGCCAGCAACAACTCTAGCGAAACCTACAATGAGCAGTTCTTC. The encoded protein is CASNNSSETYNEQFF.

This chain's CDR3 is CAWSRDRPRGYTF. CDR3 DNA: TGTGCCTGGAGTAGGGACAGACCCAGGGGCTACACCTTC. The chain joins TRBV30 to TRBJ1-2, with 7 bases aligning to TRBD1. The V gene end was trimmed by 2 bases and the J gene end by 8 bases; junction bases not matched to a gene: 8. CDR3 length: 13 residues. The V gene's germline CDR1 is GTSNPN and CDR2 SVGIG (reference sequence). Combining the CDR3 with reference TRBV30 and TRBJ1-2 gives the whole variable domain SQTIHQWPATLVQPVGSPLSLECTVEGTSNPNLYWYRQAAGRGLQLLFYSVGIGQISSEVPQNLSASRPQDRQFILSSKKLLLSDSGFYLCAWSRDRPRGYTFGSGTRLTVV.

The CDR3 DNA follows: TGTGCCAGCAGCCCGTGGACAGGAGTATCCTACACAGATACGCAGTATTTT. Translated: CASSPWTGVSYTDTQYF. This chain connects TRBV5-6 to TRBJ2-3; 7 positions agree with TRBD1. Germline V gene lookup returns CDR1 SGHDT and CDR2 YYEEEE. This CDR3 has 17 residues. J gave up 2 bases and V 4 bases, and 13 bases lay outside the gene matches.